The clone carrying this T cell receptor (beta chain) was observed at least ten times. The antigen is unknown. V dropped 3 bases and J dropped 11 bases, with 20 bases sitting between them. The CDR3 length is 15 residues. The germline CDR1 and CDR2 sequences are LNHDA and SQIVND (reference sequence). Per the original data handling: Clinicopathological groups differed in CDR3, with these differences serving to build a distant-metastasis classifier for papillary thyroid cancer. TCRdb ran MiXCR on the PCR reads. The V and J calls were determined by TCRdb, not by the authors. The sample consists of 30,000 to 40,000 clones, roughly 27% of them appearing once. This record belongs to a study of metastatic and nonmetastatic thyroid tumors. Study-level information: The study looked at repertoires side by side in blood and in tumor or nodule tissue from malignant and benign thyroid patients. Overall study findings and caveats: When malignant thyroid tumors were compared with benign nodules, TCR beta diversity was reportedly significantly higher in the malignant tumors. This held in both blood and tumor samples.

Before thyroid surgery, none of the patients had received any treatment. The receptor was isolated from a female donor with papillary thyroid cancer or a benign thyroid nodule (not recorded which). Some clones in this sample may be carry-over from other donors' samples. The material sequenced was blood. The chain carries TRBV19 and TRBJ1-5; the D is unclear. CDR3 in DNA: TGTGCCAGTAGTATGGCGATGTGGGGAAGCCTGACCCAGCATTTT. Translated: CASSMAMWGSLTQHF.